This TCR beta chain was recovered during a study of T-cell memory formation after mild COVID-19. Overall study findings and caveats: Day 15 to 85 contracting clones showed balanced CD4/CD8; day 15 to 37 expanders favored CD4+.

TCRdb itself ran the 5' RACE reads through MiXCR, one entry per CDR3 protein. This sample has 120,000 to 150,000 distinct CDR3 sequences, with roughly 19% found just once. Trimming cost V 0 bases and J 7 bases, with 7 bases left between them. From germline, CDR1 is LGHDT and CDR2 YNNKEL (reference sequence). This CDR3 is 13 amino acids long. In this sample, this clonotype turned up a few times. Its antigen remains unidentified. The material sequenced was PBMCs or a T cell subset sorted from them (not recorded which). The origin of this receptor is an adult woman who had mild COVID-19 (a few samples of this study predate the infection). Cell type and time point are not known. This rearrangement joins TRBV3-1 to TRBJ2-1; D unresolved. CDR3 nucleotide sequence: TGTGCCAGCAGCCAAGACCTGGGAAATGAGCAGTTCTTC. It yields the protein CASSQDLGNEQFF.